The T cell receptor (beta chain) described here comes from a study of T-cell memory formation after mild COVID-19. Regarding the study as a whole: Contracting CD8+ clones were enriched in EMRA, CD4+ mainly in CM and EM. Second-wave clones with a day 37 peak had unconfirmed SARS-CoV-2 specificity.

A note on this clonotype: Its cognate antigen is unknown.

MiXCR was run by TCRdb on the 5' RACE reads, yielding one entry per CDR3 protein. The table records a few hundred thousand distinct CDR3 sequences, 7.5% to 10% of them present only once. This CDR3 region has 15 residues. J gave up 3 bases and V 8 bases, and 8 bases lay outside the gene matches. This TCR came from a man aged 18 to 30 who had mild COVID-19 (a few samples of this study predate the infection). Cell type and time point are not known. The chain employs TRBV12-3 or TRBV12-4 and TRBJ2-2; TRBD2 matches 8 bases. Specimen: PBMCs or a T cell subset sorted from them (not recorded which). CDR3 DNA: TGTGCCAGCCGCATTGTAGCGGGACACACCGGGGAGCTGTTTTTT. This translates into CASRIVAGHTGELFF.